Included here is one T cell receptor beta chain sequence, with context. The sample originates from a study of CD8 T cells in Susac syndrome. Sequencing of TCR beta was performed on blood CD8+ T cells and on blood CD4+ T cells. This CDR3 is 12 amino acids long. Germline V gives CDR1 DFQATT, CDR2 SNEGSKA (reference sequence). Deletions cut 0 bases from V and 3 bases from J, with 2 bases between. Random-hexamer reverse transcription was applied to about 0.45 to 1 ug RNA. Using its own MiXCR run on the immunoSEQ multiplex PCR reads, TCRdb lists one record per CDR3 protein. The repertoire has 150,000 to 200,000 distinct CDR3 sequences, about 95% of them found once; the top ten carry around 0.15%.

The receptor's source is a human donor with multiple sclerosis. This chain links TRBV20-1 with TRBJ2-2; no definite D call. Sequencing was performed on CD8+ T cells from PBMCs. The CDR3 coding sequence is TGCAGTGCTAGAGAGGACACCGGGGAGCTGTTTTTT. Translating gives CSAREDTGELFF.